This record looks at one T cell receptor beta chain sequence and its context. The data belong to a study of T-cell memory formation after mild COVID-19. One entry per CDR3 protein, called by TCRdb with MiXCR from the 5' RACE reads. The data contain hundreds of thousands of distinct CDR3 sequences, 15% to 20% of them singletons. The TCR comes from an adult woman who had mild COVID-19 (a few samples of this study predate the infection). Cell type and time point are not known. Source material: PBMCs or a T cell subset sorted from them (not recorded which).

The DNA for the CDR3 is TGTGCCAGCAGCTTGAGGGTCGGTACGCAGTATTTT. Translated, it gives CASSLRVGTQYF. This rearrangement joins TRBV5-4 to TRBJ2-3; the D is unclear. Trimming took off 1 base at V and 8 bases at J, with 8 bases between the two ends. Germline CDR1 SGHNT, CDR2 YYREEE (reference sequence). The CDR3 spans 12 residues.